The next 2 T cell receptor beta chains were all read from a single sample in a study of patients and donors after allogeneic stem cell transplantation. TCRdb redid the calling of the RT-PCR reads with MiXCR, one entry per CDR3 protein. The sample has 150,000 to 200,000 distinct CDR3 sequences, about 32% seen once. The source material was blood, either unsorted or a sorted T cell fraction (not recorded which). These TCRs come from a human donor who was either an allogeneic HSCT recipient or a stem cell or donor lymphocyte infusion donor (not recorded which). It is not recorded whose cells these are; they may come from a transplant donor.

J is TRBJ2-7 and V is TRBV29-1, with 7 bases that match TRBD1. Germline V gene data show CDR1 as SQVTM and CDR2 as ANQGSEA. This CDR3 has 14 residues. Trimming removed 0 bases from V and 0 bases from J; junction bases left unmatched: 2. The CDR3 DNA is TGCAGCGTTGAAGATGGGGACAGCTCCTACGAGCAGTACTTC. It translates to CSVEDGDSSYEQYF.

This clonotype was seen a handful of times. The chain recombines TRBV20-1 with TRBJ2-7; 7 bases match TRBD2. V lost 3 bases and J lost 3; bases outside the gene matches: 2. Germline V gene data show CDR1 as DFQATT and CDR2 as SNEGSKA (reference sequence). This CDR3 is built from 12 residues. The CDR3 reads CSARGGVYEQYF. The CDR3, as DNA: TGCAGTGCTAGGGGAGGGGTCTACGAGCAGTACTTC.